The next 21 T cell receptor beta chains were all read from a single sample in a study of cytomegalovirus exposure and HLA in healthy donors. 13 Jbeta primers and 60 Vbeta primers were used for the PCR. The repertoire was sequenced with immunoSEQ multiplex PCR; TCRdb's copy has only in-frame clones and lacks some. The table shows around 94,000 clones, with around 80% occurring only once. The sample was PBMCs. The receptors derive from a male donor in good health and CMV-seropositive.

This clone was recorded only once. This chain uses TRBV27 with TRBJ2-7, with 9 bases lining up with TRBD1. The CDR3 is 14 amino acids. Germline V CDR1 and CDR2: MNHEY, SMNVEV (reference sequence). The trim removed 5 bases at V and 5 bases at J, leaving 7 bases unmatched. CDR3 in amino acids: CASSTGGATNEQYF. CDR3 DNA: TGTGCCAGCAGTACAGGGGGCGCGACTAACGAGCAGTACTTC.

The V call is TRBV4-2, the J call TRBJ1-5; 7 bases fit TRBD1. CDR1 and CDR2 (germline): LGHNA, YNFKEQ. Germline trimming cut 0 bases from V and 5 bases from J; bases unmatched to any gene: 13. This CDR3 has 18 residues. Here the CDR3 DNA reads TGTGCCAGCAGCCAAGATAGAAGAGGGGCAGGGGGTGATCAGCCCCAGCATTTT. Translating it yields CASSQDRRGAGGDQPQHF.

The rearrangement uses TRBV5-4 and TRBJ1-2; TRBD1 matches 7 bases. The CDR3 loop spans 18 amino acids. Germline V gives CDR1 SGHNT, CDR2 YYREEE (reference sequence). Trimming removed 4 bases from V and 2 bases from J; junction bases left unmatched: 17. Written as DNA, the CDR3 is TGTGCCAGCAGCGGGCAAACGAGGGGGCCCATTTCCAACTATGGCTACACCTTC. This sequence encodes CASSGQTRGPISNYGYTF. Combining the CDR3 with reference TRBV5-4 and TRBJ1-2 gives the whole variable domain ETGVTQSPTHLIKTRGQQVTLRCSSQSGHNTVSWYQQALGQGPQFIFQYYREEENGRGNFPPRFSGLQFPNYSSELNVNALELDDSALYLCASSGQTRGPISNYGYTFGSGTRLTVV.

The rearrangement uses TRBV28 and TRBJ1-2; 10 nucleotides agree with TRBD1. With V trimmed by 6 bases and J by 3 bases, 7 bases remained unmatched. The CDR3 loop spans 15 amino acids. In germline, CDR1 is MDHEN, CDR2 SYDVKM. The CDR3 loop is CASSPGQGRYYGYTF. The CDR3 nucleotides read TGTGCCAGCAGCCCGGGACAGGGGAGGTACTATGGCTACACCTTC.

V usage is TRBV6-5 and J usage is TRBJ2-2; 8 bases map to TRBD1. Germline V lookup: CDR1 MNHEY, CDR2 SVGAGI. The CDR3 has 16 amino acids. The V gene end was trimmed by 3 bases and the J gene end by 1 base; junction bases not matched to a gene: 4. The CDR3 protein is CASSYWGQVNTGELFF. The CDR3 DNA is TGTGCCAGCAGTTATTGGGGACAGGTGAACACCGGGGAGCTGTTTTTT.

The rearrangement links TRBV25-1 to TRBJ1-2; TRBD1 might be the D (6 bases). The CDR3 contains 16 residues. CDR1 is MGHDK and CDR2 is SYGVNS in the germline V gene. V was clipped by 1 base and J by 0 bases, with 12 bases between them. CDR3 sequence (DNA): TGTGCCAGCAGTGAATTAGGGGGGGGAGCTAACTATGGCTACACCTTC. Translation gives CASSELGGGANYGYTF.

The chain combines TRBV6-1 with TRBJ2-5, with 7 bases aligning to TRBD1. This CDR3 region has 14 residues. Germline V gives CDR1 MNHNS, CDR2 SASEGT. V gave up 7 bases and J gave up 2 bases; unmatched junction bases: 7. The CDR3 DNA reads as TGTGCCAGCACTATAGGGGGCTATCAAGAGACCCAGTACTTC. The encoded protein is CASTIGGYQETQYF.

This chain links TRBV6-1 with TRBJ2-4; D gene ambiguous. The V end lost 7 bases, the J end lost 0 bases, and 13 bases lay between the germline ends. Germline CDR1 is MNHNS and CDR2 is SASEGT. This CDR3 region has 15 residues. The CDR3 sequence: CASTLPGIAKNIQYF. CDR3 coding DNA: TGTGCCAGCACATTGCCGGGTATAGCCAAAAACATTCAGTACTTC.

This clone was counted between two and nine times. This chain links TRBV18 with TRBJ2-7; D is perhaps TRBD2 (5 bases). This CDR3 spans 11 amino acids. Germline CDR1 KGHSH, CDR2 LQKENI. Trimming removed 3 bases at V and 7 bases at J, with 7 bases between. CDR3 bases: TGTGCCAGCTCACCCGGGGAGGAGCAGTACTTC. Its translation is CASSPGEEQYF.

The chain recombines TRBV19 with TRBJ1-5, with D unclear. Trimming shortened V by 2 bases and J by 4 bases, and 12 bases separated the two germline ends. Germline V CDR1 and CDR2: LNHDA, SQIVND (reference sequence). The CDR3 totals 15 residues. The CDR3 nucleotides are TGTGCCAGTAGTATAACGTCAGGCCAGAATCAGCCCCAGCATTTT. Translating it yields CASSITSGQNQPQHF.

This clone has just a few counts. The chain has TRBV7-9 and TRBJ2-1; 13 bases fit TRBD2. CDR3 length: 15 residues. The ends lost 1 base at V and 12 bases at J; junction bases unmatched: 6. Germline V gene data show CDR1 as SEHNR and CDR2 as FQNEAQ (reference sequence). Here the CDR3 reads CASSLGLAGGDSQFF. The CDR3, as DNA: TGTGCCAGCAGCTTAGGACTAGCGGGAGGAGATTCGCAGTTCTTC. The entire variable domain, with the rest obtained from reference TRBV7-9 and TRBJ2-1, is as follows: DTGVSQNPRHKITKRGQNVTFRCDPISEHNRLYWYRQTLGQGPEFLTYFQNEAQLEKSRLLSDRFSAERPKGSFSTLEIQRTEQGDSAMYLCASSLGLAGGDSQFFGPGTRLTVL.

The chain is built from TRBV6-5 and TRBJ1-1; 8 bases match TRBD1. After removal of 6 bases from V and 6 bases from J, the junction contained 12 bases not matched to a gene. Per the germline V gene, CDR1 is MNHEY and CDR2 is SVGAGI. The CDR3 contains 15 residues. CDR3 sequence: CASSYTDRAGAEAFF. CDR3 coding DNA: TGTGCCAGCAGCTATACGGACAGGGCCGGGGCTGAAGCTTTCTTT.

The CDR3 nucleotides are TGTGCCAGCAGCTTATTTTCGGGGAATGAGCAGTTCTTC. It is translated as CASSLFSGNEQFF. This chain links TRBV7-2 with TRBJ2-1; D perhaps matches TRBD2 (5 bases). The CDR3 covers 13 residues. V gave up 2 bases and J gave up 7 bases, with 9 bases separating them. CDR1 is SGHTA and CDR2 is FQGNSA in the germline V gene.

This clone has only one observation. The chain couples TRBV18 to TRBJ2-1; D remains unclear. The CDR3 covers 12 residues. The germline V gene has CDR1 KGHSH and CDR2 LQKENI. Trimming pared 5 bases from V and 8 bases from J, leaving 10 bases between. The chain's CDR3 is CASSALIYEQFF. The CDR3 DNA reads as TGTGCCAGCTCAGCACTTATTTATGAGCAGTTCTTC.

The rearrangement uses TRBV28 and TRBJ2-4; 7 bases fit TRBD2. CDR1 is MDHEN and CDR2 is SYDVKM in the germline V gene. The CDR3 extends over 16 amino acids. Unmatched junction bases numbered 9, after V lost 7 bases and J lost 0 bases. The CDR3 here is CASNPGGGLAKNIQYF. Here the CDR3 DNA reads TGTGCCAGCAACCCTGGGGGGGGGTTAGCCAAAAACATTCAGTACTTC.

The rearrangement joins TRBV5-1 to TRBJ2-2; D remains unclear. The V and J ends lost 2 bases and 8 bases respectively, with 4 bases between them. This CDR3 is built from 11 residues. CDR1 is SGHRS and CDR2 is YFSETQ in the germline V gene. Written as DNA, the CDR3 is TGCGCCAGCAGCTTTCGTGGGGAGCTGTTTTTT. It encodes CASSFRGELFF. Together with reference TRBV5-1 and TRBJ2-2, the CDR3 gives the full variable domain: KAGVTQTPRYLIKTRGQQVTLSCSPISGHRSVSWYQQTPGQGLQFLFEYFSETQRNKGNFPGRFSGRQFSNSRSEMNVSTLELGDSALYLCASSFRGELFFGEGSRLTVL.

The V gene is TRBV18, the J gene TRBJ2-7; the D gene is possibly TRBD2 (6 bases). Germline V gene lookup returns CDR1 KGHSH and CDR2 LQKENI. V lost 2 bases to trimming and J lost 4 bases, with 18 bases between them. This CDR3 has 16 amino acids. CDR3 region: CASSPNGGALGYEQYF. In DNA form, the CDR3 reads TGTGCCAGCTCACCAAACGGCGGGGCGCTCGGGTACGAGCAGTACTTC.

The rearrangement uses TRBV2 and TRBJ2-7; 10 nucleotides match TRBD2. J gave up 0 bases and V 7 bases, and 6 bases lay outside the gene matches. CDR1 and CDR2 (germline): SNHLY, FYNNEI. CDR3 length equals 15 residues. The CDR3 DNA follows: TGTGCCAGCAAGGTAGCGGGGGGTTCCTCCTACGAGCAGTACTTC. It is translated as CASKVAGGSSYEQYF.

The chain has TRBV30 and TRBJ2-7; TRBD2 agrees at 8 bases. This CDR3 comprises 14 residues. Per germline, CDR1 GTSNPN and CDR2 SVGIG (reference sequence). The ends lost 0 bases at V and 2 bases at J; junction bases unmatched: 3. CDR3 DNA sequence: TGTGCCTGGAGTGTCGGGGGGGGCCCCTACGAGCAGTACTTC. Amino acids: CAWSVGGGPYEQYF.

The chain joins TRBV7-8 to TRBJ2-1; 11 nucleotides agree with TRBD2. The CDR3 length is 16 residues. V dropped 5 bases and J dropped 5; count of bases not matched to a gene: 8. The germline gives CDR1 SGHVS, CDR2 FQNEAQ. CDR3 amino acids: CASSPRTSGFDNEQFF. Written as DNA, the CDR3 is TGTGCCAGCAGCCCGAGGACTAGCGGGTTTGACAATGAGCAGTTCTTC.

V usage is TRBV6-1 and J usage is TRBJ2-7; 8 positions match TRBD1. Germline trimming cut 5 bases from V and 6 bases from J; bases unmatched to any gene: 9. Germline loops: CDR1 MNHNS, CDR2 SASEGT. There are 14 residues in the CDR3. CDR3 loop: CASSTTGVYREQYF. As DNA, the CDR3 is TGTGCCAGCAGTACGACAGGGGTATATCGCGAGCAGTACTTC.